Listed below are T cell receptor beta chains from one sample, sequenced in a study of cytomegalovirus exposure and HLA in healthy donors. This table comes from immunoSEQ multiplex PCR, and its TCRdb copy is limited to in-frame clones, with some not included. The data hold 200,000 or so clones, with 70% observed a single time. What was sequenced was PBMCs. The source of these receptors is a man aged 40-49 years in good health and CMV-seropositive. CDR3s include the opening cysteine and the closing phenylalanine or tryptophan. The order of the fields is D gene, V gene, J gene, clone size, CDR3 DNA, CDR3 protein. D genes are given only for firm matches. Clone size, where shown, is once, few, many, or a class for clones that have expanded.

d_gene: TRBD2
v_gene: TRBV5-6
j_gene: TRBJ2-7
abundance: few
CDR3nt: TGTGCCAGCAGCGCGGGACTAGCGGGGGCTCTTGAACAGTACTTC
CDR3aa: CASSAGLAGALEQYF

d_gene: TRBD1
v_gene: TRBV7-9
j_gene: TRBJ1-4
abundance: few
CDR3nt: TGTTCCAGCAGCTTAGGGGACAGGGGGCTTCGCGAAAAACTGTTTTTT
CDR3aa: CSSSLGDRGLREKLFF

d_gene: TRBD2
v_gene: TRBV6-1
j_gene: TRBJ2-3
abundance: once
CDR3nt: TGTGCCAGCAGTGAAGTTTCAGCGGGGGTGGGTCCGGATACGCAGTATTTT
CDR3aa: CASSEVSAGVGPDTQYF

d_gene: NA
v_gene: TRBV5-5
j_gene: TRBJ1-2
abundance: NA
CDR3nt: TGTGCCAGCAGCTTGGACGGGGTCTATGGCTACACCTTC
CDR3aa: CASSLDGVYGYTF

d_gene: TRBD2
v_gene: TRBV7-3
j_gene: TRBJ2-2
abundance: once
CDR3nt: TGTGCCAGCAGCCCACTAGCGGGGGGGCCCGGCGGGGAGCTGTTTTTT
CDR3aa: CASSPLAGGPGGELFF

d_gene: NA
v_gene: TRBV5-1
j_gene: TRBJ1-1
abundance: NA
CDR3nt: TGCGCCAGCAGCTCCCGGGAGGGAACCTCTGAAGCTTTCTTT
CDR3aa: CASSSREGTSEAFF

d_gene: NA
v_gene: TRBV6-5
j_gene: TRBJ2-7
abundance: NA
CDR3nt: TGTGCCAGCAGTTACTCCTATACCTACGAGCAGTACTTC
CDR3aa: CASSYSYTYEQYF

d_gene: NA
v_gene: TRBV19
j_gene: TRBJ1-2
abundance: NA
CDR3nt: TGTGCCAGTAGTATAGACAGGGCGAACTATGGCTACACCTTC
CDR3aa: CASSIDRANYGYTF

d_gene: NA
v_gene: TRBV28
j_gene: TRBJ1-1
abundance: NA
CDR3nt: TGTGCCAGCATTGTGGGGGAGGAGGGAACTGAAGCTTTCTTT
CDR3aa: CASIVGEEGTEAFF

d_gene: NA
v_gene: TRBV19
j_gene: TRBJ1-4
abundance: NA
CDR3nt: TGTGCCAGTAGTATAGGAGGATCATCTAATGAAAAACTGTTTTTT
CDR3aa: CASSIGGSSNEKLFF

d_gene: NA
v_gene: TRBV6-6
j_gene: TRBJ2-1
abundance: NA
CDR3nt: TGTGCCAGCAGTGATGCGGGTGCCTACAATGAGCAGTTCTTC
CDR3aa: CASSDAGAYNEQFF

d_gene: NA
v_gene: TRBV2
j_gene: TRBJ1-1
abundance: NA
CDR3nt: TGTGCCAGCAGTGAAAGCCCCCCGACACAGGATGCTTTCTTT
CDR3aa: CASSESPPTQDAFF

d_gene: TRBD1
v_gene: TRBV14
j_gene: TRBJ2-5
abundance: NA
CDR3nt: TGTGCCAGCAGCCAACTACAGGGGTCGGTGGAGACCCAGTACTTC
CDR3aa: CASSQLQGSVETQYF

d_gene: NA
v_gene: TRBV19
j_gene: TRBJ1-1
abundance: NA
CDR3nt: TGTGCCAGTAGTCCTCGACAGGACAAACCGAACACTGAAGCTTTCTTT
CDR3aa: CASSPRQDKPNTEAFF

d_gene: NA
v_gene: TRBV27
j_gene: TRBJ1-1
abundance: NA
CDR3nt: TGTGCCAGCAGTTTATCGAGAGGGCAAACTGAAGCTTTCTTT
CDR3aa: CASSLSRGQTEAFF

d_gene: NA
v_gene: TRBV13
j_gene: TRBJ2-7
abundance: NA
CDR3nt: TGTGCCAGCAGCTTAGGACGACGGGCCTACGAGCAGTACTTC
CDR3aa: CASSLGRRAYEQYF

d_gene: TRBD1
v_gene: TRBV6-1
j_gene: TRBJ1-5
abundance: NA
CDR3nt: TGTGCCAGCAGTGGGACAGGGGGCGCGCAGCCCCAGCATTTT
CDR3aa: CASSGTGGAQPQHF

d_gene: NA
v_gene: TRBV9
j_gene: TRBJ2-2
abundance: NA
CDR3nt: TGTGCCAGCAGCCCCCGGTTTACTACGAACACCGGGGAGCTGTTTTTT
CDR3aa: CASSPRFTTNTGELFF

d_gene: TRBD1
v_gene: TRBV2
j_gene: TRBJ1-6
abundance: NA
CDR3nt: TGTGCCAGCAGTCAAGACAGGGTGTCATCCCTCCACTTT
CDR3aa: CASSQDRVSSLHF

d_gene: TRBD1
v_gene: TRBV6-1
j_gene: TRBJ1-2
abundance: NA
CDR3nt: TGTGCCAGCAGTGCGCAGGGACAGGTCTATGGCTACACCTTC
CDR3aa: CASSAQGQVYGYTF

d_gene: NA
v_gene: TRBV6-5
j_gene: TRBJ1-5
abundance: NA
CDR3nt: TGTGCCAGCAGTTACACGGTAGGCAATCAGCCCCAGCATTTT
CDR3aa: CASSYTVGNQPQHF

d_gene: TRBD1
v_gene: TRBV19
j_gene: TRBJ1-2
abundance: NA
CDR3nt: TGTGCCAGTCCTAACGGTGGGACAGGGTATGGCTACACCTTC
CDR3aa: CASPNGGTGYGYTF

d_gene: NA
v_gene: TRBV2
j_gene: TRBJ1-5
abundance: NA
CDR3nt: TGTGCCAGCAGACAGGGAGGGCATCAGCCCCAGCATTTT
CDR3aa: CASRQGGHQPQHF

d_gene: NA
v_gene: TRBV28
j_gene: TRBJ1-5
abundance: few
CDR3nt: TGTGCCAGTAGTTTCGCCTACCACAGGGCCGATCAGCCCCAGCATTTT
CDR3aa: CASSFAYHRADQPQHF

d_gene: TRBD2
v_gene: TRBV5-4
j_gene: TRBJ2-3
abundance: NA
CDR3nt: TGTGCCAGCACCCCCGGGGGAGCGGGGGGCACAGATACGCAGTATTTT
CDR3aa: CASTPGGAGGTDTQYF

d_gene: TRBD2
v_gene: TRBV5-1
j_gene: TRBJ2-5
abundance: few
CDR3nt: TGCGCCAGCAGCCGCAGCGGGGGGGCTCGGGTAGAGACCCAGTACTTC
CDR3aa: CASSRSGGARVETQYF

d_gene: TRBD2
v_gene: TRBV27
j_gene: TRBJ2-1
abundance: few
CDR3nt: TGTGCCAGCAGTTTTAGCGGGGGGGCCGGGGGTGAGCAGTTCTTC
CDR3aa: CASSFSGGAGGEQFF

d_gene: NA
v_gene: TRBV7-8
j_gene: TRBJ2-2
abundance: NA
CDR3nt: TGTGCCAGCAGCTTAGGGGGGGTTTGGGGGGAGCTGTTTTTT
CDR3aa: CASSLGGVWGELFF

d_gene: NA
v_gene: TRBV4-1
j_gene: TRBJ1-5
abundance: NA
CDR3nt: TGCGCCAGCAGCCCACAGGTTAGCAATCAGCCCCAGCATTTT
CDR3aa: CASSPQVSNQPQHF

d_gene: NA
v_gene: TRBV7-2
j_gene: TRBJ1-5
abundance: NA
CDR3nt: TGTGCCAGCAGCTTAGCGCCTGGGGCAGCCCAGCCCCAGCATTTT
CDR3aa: CASSLAPGAAQPQHF

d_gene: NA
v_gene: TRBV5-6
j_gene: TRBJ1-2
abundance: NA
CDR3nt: TGTGCCAGCAGCTTTAGGGGCTTGGAGGGCTACACCTTC
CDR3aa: CASSFRGLEGYTF

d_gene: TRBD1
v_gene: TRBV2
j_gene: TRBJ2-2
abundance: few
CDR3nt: TGTGCCAGCGAGGGGGACAGGGTGAACACCGGGGAGCTGTTTTTT
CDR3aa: CASEGDRVNTGELFF

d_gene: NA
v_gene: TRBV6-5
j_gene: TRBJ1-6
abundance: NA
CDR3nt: TGTGCCAGCAGTTACTTGGAGGGGCTAGACAATTCACCCCTCCACTTT
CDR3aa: CASSYLEGLDNSPLHF

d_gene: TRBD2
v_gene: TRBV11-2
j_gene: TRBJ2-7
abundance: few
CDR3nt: TGTGCCAGCAGCTTAGATGCCCAGCGGGGGGTTACTACGAAGCAGTACTTC
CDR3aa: CASSLDAQRGVTTKQYF

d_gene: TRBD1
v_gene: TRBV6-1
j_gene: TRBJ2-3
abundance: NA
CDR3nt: TGTGCCAGCAGTAGAAGGACAGGGGAAGGGACGCAGTATTTT
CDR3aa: CASSRRTGEGTQYF

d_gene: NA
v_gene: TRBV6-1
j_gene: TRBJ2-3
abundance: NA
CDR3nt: TGTGCCAGCAGTGAACAGTCTCCCGATACGCAGTATTTT
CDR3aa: CASSEQSPDTQYF

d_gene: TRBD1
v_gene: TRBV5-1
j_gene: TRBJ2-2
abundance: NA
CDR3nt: TGCGCCAGCAGAACCGGGACAGGGGGCGCGATCGGGGAGCTGTTTTTT
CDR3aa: CASRTGTGGAIGELFF

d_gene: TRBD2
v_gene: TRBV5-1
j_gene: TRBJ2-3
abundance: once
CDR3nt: TGCGCCAGCAGTCCGGGACTAGCGGCTAGCACAGATACGCAGTATTTT
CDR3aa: CASSPGLAASTDTQYF

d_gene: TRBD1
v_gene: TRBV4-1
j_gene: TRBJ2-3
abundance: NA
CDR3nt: TGCGCCAGCAGCTCCGGGACAGGGGGGAAGTTGACGCAGTATTTT
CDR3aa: CASSSGTGGKLTQYF

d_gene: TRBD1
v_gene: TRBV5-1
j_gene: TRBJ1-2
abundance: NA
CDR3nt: TGCGCCAGCCACCCGGGACAGGGGGCCTATGGCTACACCTTC
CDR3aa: CASHPGQGAYGYTF